This T cell receptor (beta chain) was identified in a study of OX40 agonist ivuxolimab in advanced cancers. Study-wide background: Those enrolled were 80% to 85% male, with a mean age of approximately 60 years and ages from 23 to 79. Three dose-escalation patients had partial responses: one with hepatocellular carcinoma and two with cutaneous melanoma.

The CDR3 runs to 14 residues. The ends were cut back, 0 bases at V and 9 bases at J, with 11 bases in the middle. From germline, CDR1 is MNHEY and CDR2 SVGAGI. This clone was detected a few times. TCRdb keeps only in-frame clones here, not all; method: immunoSEQ multiplex PCR. The sample carries about 77,000 clones, around 85% recorded once. The chain is built from TRBV6-5 and TRBJ2-2, with a weak D call TRBD1 (5 bases). The clonotype originates from an adult with an advanced solid tumor such as melanoma, head and neck, liver or kidney cancer. Sequencing was performed on CD4+ or CD8+ T cells sorted from blood, taken in a trial of the OX40 agonist ivuxolimab. CDR3 DNA: TGTGCCAGCAGTTACTCCCTAGGGGCGCGGGAGCTGTTTTTT. Amino acid sequence: CASSYSLGARELFF.